The 10 T cell receptor beta chains listed next were all sequenced from one sample in a study of blood T cells in healthy people across ages. Using a J-beta primer mix together with a sample-barcoded 5' primer, a second PCR was run for about 6 to 12 cycles. TCRdb used MiXCR to reprocess the 5' RACE reads, holding one entry per CDR3 protein. The sample lists about 1.4 million distinct CDR3 sequences; around 55% were seen once. Source material: blood. Every receptor here comes from a young man in good health.

This sequence joins TRBV29-1 and TRBJ2-3; 10 nucleotides line up with TRBD2. Germline trimming cut 4 bases from V and 5 bases from J; bases unmatched to any gene: 3. Germline V gives CDR1 SQVTM, CDR2 ANQGSEA. The CDR3 consists of 13 residues. CDR3 amino acids: CSVAASGGDTQYF. Here the CDR3 DNA reads TGCAGCGTTGCGGCTAGCGGGGGAGATACGCAGTATTTT.

The chain has TRBV7-9 and TRBJ2-1; 7 bases are shared with TRBD2. The CDR3 is 18 amino acids. Per the germline V gene, CDR1 is SEHNR and CDR2 is FQNEAQ (reference sequence). V shed 2 bases, J shed 8 bases, and the junction held 18 bases outside the gene matches. The CDR3 region has the DNA TGTGCCAGCAGCTTACCTTACGGGGCGGGAGCAGGTAGGGATGAGCAGTTCTTC. Amino acid sequence: CASSLPYGAGAGRDEQFF.

V usage is TRBV7-9 and J usage is TRBJ1-2; 7 nucleotides line up with TRBD1. Germline lookup yields CDR1 SEHNR and CDR2 FQNEAQ (reference sequence). The CDR3 runs to 14 residues. The ends lost 6 bases at V and 4 bases at J; junction bases unmatched: 8. CDR3 sequence reads: CASSKLGGFYGYTF. The CDR3 DNA reads TGTGCCAGCAGTAAATTAGGGGGCTTCTATGGCTACACCTTC.

A few counts support this clonotype. This chain joins TRBV28 and TRBJ2-6; the D is unclear. The germline V gene encodes CDR1 MDHEN and CDR2 SYDVKM. Trimming left V 4 bases short and J 1 base short, with 8 bases between. The CDR3 covers 15 residues. CDR3 region: CASSYVSSGANVLTF. CDR3 coding DNA: TGTGCCAGCAGTTACGTCTCGTCTGGGGCCAACGTCCTGACTTTC.

The rearrangement joins TRBV7-8 to TRBJ2-1, with TRBD1 matching over 7 bases. The CDR3 covers 15 residues. The J segment lost 3 bases and the V segment lost 4 bases, leaving 6 bases of the junction unmatched. CDR1 is SGHVS, CDR2 FQNEAQ, per germline. The CDR3 DNA follows: TGTGCCAGCAGCTCCCCCCGGGACAGCTACAATGAGCAGTTCTTC. Encoded protein: CASSSPRDSYNEQFF.

The sample holds a few counts of this clonotype. The CDR3 bases are TGTGCCAGCAGTGACGAGACAGCCTACGAGCAGTACTTC. Protein sequence: CASSDETAYEQYF. The chain couples TRBV6-1 to TRBJ2-7; possibly TRBD1 for D (5 bases). V was shortened by 3 bases and J by 2 bases, with 8 bases between the two germline ends. In germline, CDR1 is MNHNS, CDR2 SASEGT. This CDR3 contains 13 residues.

This clonotype was counted only a few times. This rearrangement joins TRBV4-1 to TRBJ2-7; possibly TRBD1 for D (6 bases). The germline gives CDR1 MGHRA, CDR2 YSYEKL. The CDR3 is 14 amino acids. Trimming took off 3 bases at V and 4 bases at J, with 13 bases between the two ends. The CDR3 DNA is TGCGCCAGCAGCCATACCGGACAGACATACGAGCAGTACTTC. This encodes CASSHTGQTYEQYF.

J is TRBJ2-7 and V is TRBV4-2, with D possibly being TRBD1 or TRBD2 (7 bases each). Trimming cost V 1 base and J 2 bases, with 18 bases left between them. This CDR3 comprises 17 residues. Germline CDR1 LGHNA, CDR2 YNFKEQ. This chain's CDR3 is CASSQVPWSGGAYEQYF. The DNA of the CDR3 is TGTGCCAGCAGCCAAGTGCCGTGGTCAGGGGGGGCCTACGAGCAGTACTTC.

The chain carries TRBV27 and TRBJ2-3; no clear D. The germline CDR1 and CDR2 sequences are MNHEY and SMNVEV (reference sequence). This CDR3 contains 10 residues. V dropped 3 bases and J dropped 12 bases, with 7 bases sitting between them. The CDR3: CASSFPIQYF. The CDR3 bases are TGTGCCAGCAGTTTTCCCATACAGTATTTT.

The chain joins TRBV6-2 or TRBV6-3 to TRBJ2-7; D is tentatively TRBD1 or TRBD2 (5 bases each). The germline V gene encodes CDR1 MNHEY and CDR2 SVGEGT. The CDR3 sequence is 13 residues long. V gave up 5 bases and J gave up 2 bases, with 10 bases separating them. The DNA for the CDR3 is TGTGCCAGCAGTCAGGGAGACCCCTACGAGCAGTACTTC. This translates into CASSQGDPYEQYF.